This T cell receptor (beta chain) was recorded in a study of blood T cells in healthy people across ages. J lost 0 bases, V lost 6 bases, and 5 bases had no gene match. The V gene's germline CDR1 is DFQATT and CDR2 SNEGSKA (reference sequence). The CDR3 runs to 14 residues. PCR was performed a second time for about 7 to 11 cycles using a sample-barcoded 5' primer and a J-beta primer mix. TCRdb re-called the 5' RACE reads through MiXCR, storing one row per CDR3 protein. In the table there are 870,000 or so distinct CDR3 sequences, 29% of which are singletons. Regarding this clonotype: What it binds is unknown.

Study-wide points: Roughly linear declines in TCR beta diversity per million T cells occurred with age. More naive CD4+ cells and higher diversity marked long-lived donors relative to aged donors.

This chain uses TRBV20-1 with TRBJ2-4, with 7 bases identical to TRBD1. This TCR was sampled from a woman of 80 years or more in good health. Sequencing used blood. In DNA, the CDR3 is TGCAGTGCGGGGGACAGTGTAGCCAAAAACATTCAGTACTTC. Translation: CSAGDSVAKNIQYF.